The rows below give T cell receptor beta chains drawn from one sample of a study of cytomegalovirus exposure and HLA in healthy donors. The repertoire was sequenced with immunoSEQ multiplex PCR; TCRdb's copy has only in-frame clones and lacks some. This sample has approximately 82,000 clones; approximately 95% occur once, and the top ten carry 0.69%. Sequences were obtained from PBMCs. The receptors come from a woman between 18 and 30 years old in good health and CMV-seronegative. CDR3s include the opening cysteine and the closing phenylalanine or tryptophan. The order of the fields is V gene, J gene, clone size, CDR3 protein. Size is stated for part of the rows, as once, few or many counts, or as a class when the clone is expanded.

>TRBV19|TRBJ1-5|-
CASRGGNQPQHF
>TRBV5-1|TRBJ2-1|-
CASGRLAGGPNEQFF
>TRBV21-1|TRBJ1-5|-
CASSKLIRWEGTSNQPQHF
>TRBV14|TRBJ2-5|once
CASSQRRGTQYF
>TRBV2|TRBJ2-5|-
CASIDTQETQYF
>TRBV7-2|TRBJ2-7|-
CARLPSSYEQYF
>TRBV4-1|TRBJ2-5|-
CASSQDRGQHPGTQYF
>TRBV7-2|TRBJ2-2|once
CASSLVSAGELFF
>TRBV27|TRBJ2-1|once
CASSLPGLERLNEQFF
>TRBV11-3|TRBJ2-7|-
CASSERGTYEQYF
>TRBV15|TRBJ2-3|-
CATSRDRRGGQYF
>TRBV5-1|TRBJ2-3|once
CASSLDLPSRGGTQYF
>TRBV27|TRBJ2-1|-
CASALPGLDYNEQFF
>TRBV6-5|TRBJ2-7|-
CASRTGGYYEQYF
>TRBV7-9|TRBJ2-7|-
CASSLSIWGRQGIHEQYF
>TRBV19|TRBJ2-7|-
CASSIQQSYEQYF
>TRBV5-4|TRBJ2-5|-
CASSMAGTGGRETQYF
>TRBV29-1|TRBJ2-3|-
CSVVERKAPADTQYF
>TRBV29-1|TRBJ2-7|-
CSVSTGEAYEQYF
>TRBV7-2|TRBJ2-1|-
CASSLGLDSYNEQFF
>TRBV19|TRBJ2-6|-
CASSESGANVLTF
>TRBV2|TRBJ2-3|-
CASGGSTDTQYF
>TRBV7-9|TRBJ2-7|-
CASSLLTSGRYEQYF
>TRBV11-3|TRBJ2-2|-
CASRESRVNTGELFF
>TRBV7-9|TRBJ1-2|-
CASSLDREGSYTF
>TRBV7-2|TRBJ1-4|-
CASSLGPYVATNEKLFF
>TRBV30|TRBJ2-2|-
CAWSVLVANTGELFF
>TRBV15|TRBJ1-1|-
CATSREGWAPEAFF
>TRBV5-6|TRBJ2-7|-
CASSSGTVEQYF
>TRBV28|TRBJ2-2|-
CASLLGSLNTGELFF
>TRBV18|TRBJ2-1|-
CASSPWTDSNEQFF
>TRBV5-8|TRBJ1-5|once
CASSYRGNQPQHF
>TRBV13|TRBJ1-1|once
CASSFARENTEAFF
>TRBV28|TRBJ2-7|-
CASSFRQASSYEQYF
>TRBV19|TRBJ1-1|once
CASSPGSNTEAFF
>TRBV5-1|TRBJ2-1|-
CASSLELAGRGNEQFF
>TRBV7-2|TRBJ1-5|once
CASSDRDQPQHF
>TRBV7-2|TRBJ2-5|once
CASSTGLRIQETQYF
>TRBV15|TRBJ1-5|-
CATSRAKIQSNQPQHF
>TRBV28|TRBJ2-1|-
CASSLGQGKGSSYNEQFF
>TRBV18|TRBJ1-2|-
CASSPPGGPSNYGYTF
>TRBV11-3|TRBJ2-1|-
CASSLGYILAGSYNEQFF
>TRBV7-9|TRBJ2-3|-
CASSLAQGTDTQYF
>TRBV28|TRBJ2-3|-
CASSLPGRSTDTQYF
>TRBV4-1|TRBJ2-7|-
CASSQEADRAYEQYF